These 22 T cell receptor beta chains came from one sample sequenced in a study of breast tumors, draining lymph nodes, adjacent tissues. TCRdb processed the multiplex PCR reads anew with MiXCR; each CDR3 protein has one entry. The profile shows nearly 200,000 distinct CDR3 sequences, around 33% of them singletons. The lymph nodes were axillary draining lymph nodes from breast cancer patients. Sequencing was carried out using axillary lymph node tissue. The receptors derive from a female donor with breast cancer. Some clones in this sample may be carry-over from other donors' samples.

At least ten counts were recorded for this clonotype. The V call is TRBV5-4, the J call TRBJ2-2, with 8 bases fitting TRBD2. The V segment lost 5 bases and the J segment 4 bases; nucleotides outside the gene matches: 13. The length of the CDR3 is 17 residues. CDR1 is SGHNT, CDR2 YYREEE, per germline (reference sequence). The CDR3 is CASRGPTSRGGTGELFF. As DNA, the CDR3 is TGTGCCAGCAGGGGTCCGACTAGCCGGGGGGGCACCGGGGAGCTGTTTTTT.

In its sample, this clonotype was seen once. The chain links TRBV5-1 to TRBJ2-5; the match to TRBD1 covers 11 bases. Looked up from germline, CDR1 is SGHRS and CDR2 is YFSETQ. The CDR3 extends over 16 amino acids. The J segment lost 1 base and the V segment lost 2 bases, leaving 4 bases of the junction unmatched. The CDR3, as DNA: TGCGCCAGCAGCTTCGGGGACAGGGGGTTCCAAGAGACCCAGTACTTC. It codes for CASSFGDRGFQETQYF.

This chain uses TRBV7-2 with TRBJ2-5; D may be TRBD1 or TRBD2 (5 bases each). Trimming took off 1 base at V and 9 bases at J, with 12 bases between the two ends. Germline CDR1 reads SGHTA; CDR2 reads FQGNSA. The CDR3 sequence is 13 residues long. CDR3 in DNA: TGTGCCAGCAGCTTAGGGGGGTGGCAGCCCCAGTACTTC. Amino acid sequence: CASSLGGWQPQYF.

This clonotype was counted ten times or more. This chain uses TRBV6-5 with TRBJ2-3; 12 bases fit TRBD2. Germline CDR1 reads MNHEY; CDR2 reads SVGAGI. The CDR3 has 18 residues. J lost 9 bases, V lost 2 bases, and 15 bases had no gene match. CDR3 sequence (DNA): TGTGCCAGCAGTTACCGACTAGGACTAGCGGGGACGAGGGGGACGCAGTATTTT. Translated: CASSYRLGLAGTRGTQYF.

This clonotype was seen a single time. The CDR3 end shows no conserved phenylalanine or tryptophan, and so a read error is likely. V and J are TRBV7-6 and TRBJ2-7, with D perhaps matching TRBD2 (5 bases). Trimming took 4 bases from V and 2 from J, leaving 12 bases between them. The CDR3 runs 14 residues. Germline V gene sequence: CDR1 SGHVS, CDR2 FNYEAQ. Written as DNA, the CDR3 is TGTGCCAGCAGCTGGGCAGGAGGTACCTACGAGCAGTACCTC. Protein: CASSWAGGTYEQYL.

This clonotype was recorded many times. This CDR3 reads CASRGTGNTGELFF. As DNA, the CDR3 is TGTGCCAGCAGAGGGACAGGGAACACCGGGGAGCTGTTTTTT. This chain connects TRBV3-1 to TRBJ2-2, with TRBD1 identical over 8 bases. The V gene end was trimmed by 6 bases and the J gene end by 1 base; junction bases not matched to a gene: 1. CDR3 length: 14 residues. From germline, CDR1 is LGHDT and CDR2 YNNKEL (reference sequence).

This rearrangement joins TRBV20-1 to TRBJ2-3; D perhaps matches TRBD1 (6 bases). CDR1 and CDR2 (germline): DFQATT, SNEGSKA (reference sequence). V was cut by 3 bases and J by 1 base, with 14 bases left in between. CDR3 length: 15 amino acids. The CDR3 is CSASLRDTGTDTQYF. The CDR3 DNA reads as TGCAGTGCTAGCCTCCGGGACACTGGCACAGATACGCAGTATTTT.

Many counts were recorded for this clonotype. The chain is built from TRBV5-1 and TRBJ1-2; no definite D call. The germline CDR1 and CDR2 sequences are SGHRS and YFSETQ. This CDR3 region has 15 residues. Trimming took off 0 bases at V and 5 bases at J, with 14 bases between the two ends. CDR3 protein: CASSLDGSADYGYTF. Here the CDR3 DNA reads TGCGCCAGCAGCTTGGACGGTTCGGCAGATTATGGCTACACCTTC.

This clonotype occurred many times. The V call is TRBV11-3, the J call TRBJ2-2; 9 nucleotides match TRBD2. Germline V gives CDR1 SGHNT, CDR2 YENEEA. CDR3 length equals 18 residues. V lost 2 bases to trimming and J lost 5 bases; unmatched junction nucleotides: 12. CDR3 protein: CASSLSFIGSGGTGELFF. In DNA, the CDR3 is TGTGCCAGCAGCTTAAGTTTTATCGGTAGCGGGGGAACCGGGGAGCTGTTTTTT.

This clonotype was counted only a few times. The chain employs TRBV6-5 and TRBJ2-1; a weak D match, TRBD2 (5 bases). The CDR3 length is 16 residues. The V gene lost 6 bases and the J gene lost 0 bases, with 15 bases spanning the gap. CDR1 and CDR2 from the germline V gene are MNHEY and SVGAGI. DNA for the CDR3: TGTGCCAGCAGGCCAACGACGGGGAGCTCCTACAATGAGCAGTTCTTC. It translates to CASRPTTGSSYNEQFF.

This clonotype was seen ten or more times. The chain couples TRBV12-3 or TRBV12-4 to TRBJ1-2; D unresolved. CDR3 size: 12 residues. V was shortened by 3 bases and J by 8 bases, with 10 bases between the two germline ends. In nucleotides, the CDR3 is TGTGCCAGCAGTTTGACCGTTCGCGGCTACACCTTC. Translated: CASSLTVRGYTF.

Remarks on this clonotype: With a much larger clone just one base away, this may be a read error. The chain is built from TRBV5-4 and TRBJ2-3, with D maybe TRBD2 (5 bases). Per the germline V gene, CDR1 is SGHNT and CDR2 is YYREEE (reference sequence). Trimming removed 3 bases from V and 2 bases from J, with 13 bases in between. This CDR3 comprises 15 residues. The CDR3 coding sequence is TGTGCCAGCAGCTCGGGGATGGGATCCACAGATACGCAGTATTTT. It translates to CASSSGMGSTDTQYF. The entire variable domain, with the rest obtained from reference TRBV5-4 and TRBJ2-3, is as follows: ETGVTQSPTHLIKTRGQQVTLRCSSQSGHNTVSWYQQALGQGPQFIFQYYREEENGRGNFPPRFSGLQFPNYSSELNVNALELDDSALYLCASSSGMGSTDTQYFGPGTRLTVL.

This clonotype was detected only a few times. A single base separates this from a much larger clone, so it may be a read error. The gene calls are TRBV20-1 and TRBJ2-5; 9 nucleotides match TRBD2. The CDR3 is 18 amino acids. Germline lookup yields CDR1 DFQATT and CDR2 SNEGSKA (reference sequence). The CDR3 reads CGARDFGRSGRGKETQYF. CDR3 sequence (DNA): TGCGGTGCTAGAGATTTCGGCCGTAGCGGGAGAGGGAAAGAGACCCAGTACTTC.

This clonotype was counted a few times. The rearrangement links TRBV6-5 to TRBJ1-5, with a tentative D call TRBD1 (5 bases). Germline V CDR1 and CDR2: MNHEY, SVGAGI. There are 15 residues in the CDR3. The V gene lost 5 bases and the J gene lost 9 bases, with 20 bases spanning the gap. CDR3 DNA sequence: TGTGCCAGCAGTCCCGTGGGGGGGGTGGTATGGCCCCAGCATTTT. Protein: CASSPVGGVVWPQHF.

The gene calls are TRBV4-1 and TRBJ2-3; 13 nucleotides align to TRBD2. Germline values: CDR1 MGHRA, CDR2 YSYEKL. Trimming took 0 bases from V and 0 from J; bases not matched to a gene: 9. The CDR3 contains 20 residues. DNA for the CDR3: TGCGCCAGCAGCCAAGATCCACCGGGACTAGCGGGGATAAGCACAGATACGCAGTATTTT. It is translated as CASSQDPPGLAGISTDTQYF.

This clonotype occurred many times. J is TRBJ2-2 and V is TRBV24-1; TRBD1 matches 7 bases. This CDR3 is built from 14 residues. Per germline, CDR1 KGHDR and CDR2 SFDVKD. The V gene end was trimmed by 7 bases and the J gene end by 6 bases; junction bases not matched to a gene: 7. CDR3 in amino acids: CATSPGTVSGELFF. DNA of the CDR3: TGTGCCACCAGCCCCGGGACAGTCTCCGGGGAGCTGTTTTTT.

The chain is built from TRBV20-1 and TRBJ2-7, with a weak D call TRBD2 (7 bases). CDR1 and CDR2 from the germline V gene are DFQATT and SNEGSKA (reference sequence). The CDR3 runs 17 residues. Trimming took 0 bases from V and 5 from J, leaving 23 bases between them. The CDR3, as DNA: TGCAGTGCTAGAGATCTCTCGAGGCGACCGGGGGGCGACGAGCAGTACTTC. Its protein product is CSARDLSRRPGGDEQYF.

Only a few counts were recorded for this clonotype. This may be a read error: a much more frequent sequence differs by one nucleotide. This rearrangement joins TRBV20-1 to TRBJ2-1, with 10 bases fitting TRBD2. Germline V CDR1 and CDR2: DFQATT, SNEGSKA (reference sequence). The CDR3 is 14 amino acids. The CDR3 region is CSALAGSAYTEQFF. The CDR3 DNA sequence: TGCAGTGCACTAGCGGGATCGGCCTACACTGAGCAGTTCTTC.

This clonotype was counted a few times. This chain joins TRBV6-5 and TRBJ2-7; D is unresolved. The V gene's germline CDR1 is MNHEY and CDR2 SVGAGI. V was pared by 10 bases and J by 1 base, with 20 bases between. This CDR3 has 15 residues. CDR3 nucleotide sequence: TGTGCCACCAGGCCGGACCCTCGATCTTCCTACGAGCAGTACTTC. Translating it yields CATRPDPRSSYEQYF.

This clonotype was seen repeatedly, ten times or more. V is TRBV7-2 and J is TRBJ1-5; perhaps TRBD1 as D (5 bases). Germline V CDR1 and CDR2: SGHTA, FQGNSA. The ends were cut back, 1 base at V and 4 bases at J, with 14 bases in the middle. CDR3 size: 16 residues. CDR3 in DNA: TGTGCCAGCAGCTTAGGGGCAGGGACCTTTAATCAGCCCCAGCATTTT. Residues: CASSLGAGTFNQPQHF. Together with reference TRBV7-2 and TRBJ1-5, the CDR3 gives the full variable domain: GAGVSQSPSNKVTEKGKDVELRCDPISGHTALYWYRQSLGQGLEFLIYFQGNSAPDKSGLPSDRFSAERTGGSVSTLTIQRTQQEDSAVYLCASSLGAGTFNQPQHFGDGTRLSIL.

This clonotype has a count of ten or more. This chain connects TRBV7-6 to TRBJ2-1; 12 nucleotides line up with TRBD2. V trimming: 3 bases; J trimming: 7 bases; junction bases outside the gene matches: 1. The CDR3 contains 14 residues. Germline assignment: CDR1 SGHVS and CDR2 FNYEAQ. The CDR3 coding sequence is TGTGCCAGCAGCTTGCTAGCGGGAGGGAATGAGCAGTTCTTC. This codes for CASSLLAGGNEQFF.

This clonotype occurred many times. The rearrangement joins TRBV6-1 to TRBJ2-3; 9 bases agree with TRBD2. CDR1 MNHNS and CDR2 SASEGT come from the germline V gene. The CDR3 is made up of 16 amino acids. Trimming at V came to 4 bases and at J to 6 bases, leaving 11 bases not matched to a gene. This CDR3 is CASSGLAGASVDTQYF. Here the CDR3 DNA reads TGTGCCAGCAGTGGATTAGCGGGGGCGAGTGTTGATACGCAGTATTTT.